This T cell receptor beta chain was obtained from a study of cytomegalovirus exposure and HLA in healthy donors. Study in general: Earlier, 150 million to 200 million T cells were analyzed, and about 120 million unique TCR beta sequences were found among them. Study-level results: A list of 150 or so TCR beta chains associated with cytomegalovirus was given. Previously analyzed data showed that most TCR beta V segments were productive at a frequency of about 87% or about 30%. The study found most TCR sequences rare, yet found some public TCRs in many donors.

Comments on this clone: The target antigen is unknown.

The PCR contained 60 Vbeta and 13 Jbeta primers. Generated by immunoSEQ multiplex PCR, the TCRdb table keeps only in-frame clones and is missing some. Of around 94,000 clones in the sample, about 73% were seen once. Trimming removed 7 bases at V and 2 bases at J, with 10 bases between. Germline V CDR1 and CDR2: SQVTM, ANQGSEA. The CDR3 loop spans 12 amino acids. The sequence derives from a woman aged 35 to 49 in good health and CMV-seropositive. The sequenced material came from PBMCs. The chain couples TRBV29-1 to TRBJ2-3; weak D call: TRBD2 (5 bases). The CDR3 DNA is TGCAGCGCCAGGACTCTCACAGATACGCAGTATTTT. Its protein is CSARTLTDTQYF.